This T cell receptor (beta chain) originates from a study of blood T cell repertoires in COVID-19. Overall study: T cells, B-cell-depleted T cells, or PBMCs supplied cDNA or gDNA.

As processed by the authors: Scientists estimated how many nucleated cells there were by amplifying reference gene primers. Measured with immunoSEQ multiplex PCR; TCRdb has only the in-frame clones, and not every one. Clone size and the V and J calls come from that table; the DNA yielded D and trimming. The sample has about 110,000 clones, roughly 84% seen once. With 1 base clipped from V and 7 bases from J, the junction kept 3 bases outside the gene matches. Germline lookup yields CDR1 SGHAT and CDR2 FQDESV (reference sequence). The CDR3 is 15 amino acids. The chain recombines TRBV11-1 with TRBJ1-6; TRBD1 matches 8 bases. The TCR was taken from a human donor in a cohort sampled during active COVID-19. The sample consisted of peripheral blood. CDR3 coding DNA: TGTGCCAGCAGCTTAGAACAGGGGGACAATTCACCCCTCCACTTT. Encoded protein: CASSLEQGDNSPLHF. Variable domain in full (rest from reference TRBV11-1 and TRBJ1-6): EAEVAQSPRYKITEKSQAVAFWCDPISGHATLYWYRQILGQGPELLVQFQDESVVDDSQLPKDRFSAERLKGVDSTLKIQPAELGDSAMYLCASSLEQGDNSPLHFGNGTRLTVT.